This T cell receptor (beta chain) came from a study of blood T cell repertoires in COVID-19. About the research overall: Samples taken during acute and convalescent COVID-19 were collected in the United States, Italy and Spain. PBMCs, B-cell-depleted T cells, or T cells provided the cDNA or gDNA that made up the material.

How the authors handled the data: Estimates of nucleated cell counts were drawn from the amplification of reference gene primers. Here immunoSEQ multiplex PCR was the method, and the copy in TCRdb shows in-frame clones only, minus some. V, J and clone size are taken as reported in that table, and D and trimming were inferred from the DNA itself. The repertoire holds around 300,000 clones, with about four fifths as singletons. The CDR3 covers 16 residues. After removal of 0 bases from V and 5 bases from J, the junction contained 5 bases not matched to a gene. Looked up from germline, CDR1 is SGHNT and CDR2 is YYREEE (reference sequence).

Sequenced sample: peripheral blood. The receptor comes from a man aged 30-40 years with active or convalescent COVID-19. The chain combines TRBV5-4 with TRBJ2-7, with 13 bases fitting TRBD2. This chain's CDR3 is CASSLGLAGGLDEQYF. CDR3 coding DNA: TGTGCCAGCAGCTTGGGACTAGCGGGAGGTTTGGACGAGCAGTACTTC. Full variable domain (missing parts from reference TRBV5-4 and TRBJ2-7): ETGVTQSPTHLIKTRGQQVTLRCSSQSGHNTVSWYQQALGQGPQFIFQYYREEENGRGNFPPRFSGLQFPNYSSELNVNALELDDSALYLCASSLGLAGGLDEQYFGPGTRLTVT.